Detailed here is one TCR beta chain. Sequencing used immunoSEQ multiplex PCR; TCRdb keeps in-frame clones, though not all of them. The sample shows more than 95,000 clones, approximately 89% of them seen only once. These data come from a study of T cell responses to AZD1222 COVID-19 vaccine. The specimen was peripheral blood, collected 28 days after the second AZD1222 dose. The receptor's source is an adult who received the AZD1222 COVID-19 vaccine.

This chain's CDR3 is CASSIPGTGGAFSGYTF. The CDR3 nucleotides read TGTGCCAGTAGTATCCCGGGAACAGGGGGGGCGTTTAGCGGCTACACCTTC. J is TRBJ1-2 and V is TRBV19; 8 bases are a match to TRBD1. After removal of 3 bases from V and 8 bases from J, the junction contained 17 bases not matched to a gene. This CDR3 is built from 17 residues. The V gene's germline CDR1 is LNHDA and CDR2 SQIVND (reference sequence).